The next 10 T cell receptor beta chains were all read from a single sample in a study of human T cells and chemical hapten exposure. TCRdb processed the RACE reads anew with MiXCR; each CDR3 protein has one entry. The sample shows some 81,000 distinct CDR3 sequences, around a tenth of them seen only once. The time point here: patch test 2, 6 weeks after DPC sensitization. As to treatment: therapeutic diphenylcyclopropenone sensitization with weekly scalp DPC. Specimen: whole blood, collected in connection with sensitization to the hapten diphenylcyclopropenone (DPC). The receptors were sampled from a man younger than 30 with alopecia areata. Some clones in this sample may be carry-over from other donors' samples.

CDR3 DNA: TGTGCCAGCAGTCCAAGGACAGGGCGGTATAGCAATCAGCCCCAGCATTTT. Its translation: CASSPRTGRYSNQPQHF. The chain joins TRBV27 to TRBJ1-5, with 8 nucleotides matching TRBD1. The CDR3 contains 17 residues. J gave up 0 bases and V 5 bases, and 9 bases lay outside the gene matches. Germline V gene sequence: CDR1 MNHEY, CDR2 SMNVEV (reference sequence).

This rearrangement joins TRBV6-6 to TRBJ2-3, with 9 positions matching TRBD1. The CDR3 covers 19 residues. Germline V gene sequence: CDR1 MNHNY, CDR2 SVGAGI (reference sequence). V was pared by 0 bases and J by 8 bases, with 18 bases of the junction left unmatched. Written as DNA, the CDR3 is TGTGCCAGCAGTTACTCAAGGGGACAGGGCGAGACGGTGGCCGCTACGCAGTATTTT. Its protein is CASSYSRGQGETVAATQYF.

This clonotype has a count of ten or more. CDR3 sequence reads: CATRGEYNQPQHF. DNA for the CDR3: TGTGCCACTCGGGGGGAATACAATCAGCCCCAGCATTTT. The chain joins TRBV2 to TRBJ1-5; a weak D match, TRBD1 (5 bases). The germline V gene has CDR1 SNHLY and CDR2 FYNNEI. This CDR3 has 13 amino acids. Trimming took off 10 bases at V and 3 bases at J, with 13 bases between the two ends.

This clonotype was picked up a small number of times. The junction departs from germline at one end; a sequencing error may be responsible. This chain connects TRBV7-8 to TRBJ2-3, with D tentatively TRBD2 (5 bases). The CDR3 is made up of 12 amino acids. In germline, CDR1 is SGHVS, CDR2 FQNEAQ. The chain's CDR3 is CASSAPGLGRDF. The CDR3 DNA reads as TGTGCCAGCAGCGCTCCAGGACTTGGAAGGGATTTT.

CDR3 region: CASSIQGAMNTEAFF. The CDR3 DNA is TGTGCCAGTAGTATACAGGGGGCCATGAACACTGAAGCTTTCTTT. This chain joins TRBV19 and TRBJ1-1; TRBD1 matches 8 bases. This CDR3 is built from 15 residues. The V segment lost 2 bases and the J segment 0 bases; nucleotides outside the gene matches: 2. Looked up from germline, CDR1 is LNHDA and CDR2 is SQIVND (reference sequence).

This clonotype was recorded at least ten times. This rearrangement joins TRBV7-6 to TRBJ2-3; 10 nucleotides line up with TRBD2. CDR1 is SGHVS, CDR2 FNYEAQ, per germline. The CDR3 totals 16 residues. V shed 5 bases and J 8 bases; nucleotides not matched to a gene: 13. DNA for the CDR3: TGTGCCAGCAGCCCTACCTCCCAGCGGGGGGGTCCTACGCAGTATTTT. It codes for CASSPTSQRGGPTQYF.

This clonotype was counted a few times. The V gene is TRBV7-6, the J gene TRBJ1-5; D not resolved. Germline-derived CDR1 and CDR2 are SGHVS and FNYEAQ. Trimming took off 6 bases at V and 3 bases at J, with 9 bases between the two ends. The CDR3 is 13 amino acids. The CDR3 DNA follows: TGTGCCAGCAGTAACAGATTCAATCAGCCCCAGCATTTT. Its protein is CASSNRFNQPQHF. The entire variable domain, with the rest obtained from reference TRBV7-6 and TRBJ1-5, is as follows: GAGVSQSPRYKVTKRGQDVALRCDPISGHVSLYWYRQALGQGPEFLTYFNYEAQQDKSGLPNDRFSAERPEGSISTLTIQRTEQRDSAMYRCASSNRFNQPQHFGDGTRLSIL.

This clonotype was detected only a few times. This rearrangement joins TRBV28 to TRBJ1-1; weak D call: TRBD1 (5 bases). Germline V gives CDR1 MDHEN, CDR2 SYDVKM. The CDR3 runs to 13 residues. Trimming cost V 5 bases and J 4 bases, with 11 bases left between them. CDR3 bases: TGTGCCAGCAGTCTGCCTGGGACCACTGAAGCTTTCTTT. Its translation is CASSLPGTTEAFF.

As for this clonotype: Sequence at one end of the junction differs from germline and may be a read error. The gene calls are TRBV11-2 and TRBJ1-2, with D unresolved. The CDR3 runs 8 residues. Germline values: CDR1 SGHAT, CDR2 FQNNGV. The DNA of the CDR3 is TGTGCCAGCAGCGGAGGGAGGTTC. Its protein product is CASSGGRF. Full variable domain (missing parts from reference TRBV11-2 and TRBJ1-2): EAGVAQSPRYKIIEKRQSVAFWCNPISGHATLYWYQQILGQGPKLLIQFQNNGVVDDSQLPKDRFSAERLKGVDSTLKIQPAKLEDSAVYLCASSGGRFGSGTRLTVV.

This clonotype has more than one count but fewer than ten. CDR3 DNA sequence: TGTGCCAGCAGTGCCGGCCACTCCTACGAGCAGTACTTC. Translation: CASSAGHSYEQYF. The rearrangement links TRBV6-1 to TRBJ2-7; D not resolved. CDR3 length: 13 amino acids. Germline values: CDR1 MNHNS, CDR2 SASEGT. Trimming removed 4 bases from V and 0 bases from J, with 7 bases in between.